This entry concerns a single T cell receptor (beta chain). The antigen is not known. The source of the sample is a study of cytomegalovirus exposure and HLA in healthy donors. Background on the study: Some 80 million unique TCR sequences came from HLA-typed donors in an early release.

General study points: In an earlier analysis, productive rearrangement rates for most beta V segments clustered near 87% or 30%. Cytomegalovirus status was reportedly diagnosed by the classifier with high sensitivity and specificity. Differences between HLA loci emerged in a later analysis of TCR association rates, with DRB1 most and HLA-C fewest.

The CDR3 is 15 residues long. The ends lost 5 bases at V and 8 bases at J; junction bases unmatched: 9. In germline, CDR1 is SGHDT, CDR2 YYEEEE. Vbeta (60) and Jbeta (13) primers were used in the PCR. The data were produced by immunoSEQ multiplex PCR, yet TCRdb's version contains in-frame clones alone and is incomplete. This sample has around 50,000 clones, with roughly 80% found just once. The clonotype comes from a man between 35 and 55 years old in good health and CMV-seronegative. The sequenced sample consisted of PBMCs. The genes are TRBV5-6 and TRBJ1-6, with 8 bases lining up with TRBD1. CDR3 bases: TGTGCCAGCAGGCTAACAGGGGGAAGGCATTCACCCCTCCACTTT. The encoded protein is CASRLTGGRHSPLHF.